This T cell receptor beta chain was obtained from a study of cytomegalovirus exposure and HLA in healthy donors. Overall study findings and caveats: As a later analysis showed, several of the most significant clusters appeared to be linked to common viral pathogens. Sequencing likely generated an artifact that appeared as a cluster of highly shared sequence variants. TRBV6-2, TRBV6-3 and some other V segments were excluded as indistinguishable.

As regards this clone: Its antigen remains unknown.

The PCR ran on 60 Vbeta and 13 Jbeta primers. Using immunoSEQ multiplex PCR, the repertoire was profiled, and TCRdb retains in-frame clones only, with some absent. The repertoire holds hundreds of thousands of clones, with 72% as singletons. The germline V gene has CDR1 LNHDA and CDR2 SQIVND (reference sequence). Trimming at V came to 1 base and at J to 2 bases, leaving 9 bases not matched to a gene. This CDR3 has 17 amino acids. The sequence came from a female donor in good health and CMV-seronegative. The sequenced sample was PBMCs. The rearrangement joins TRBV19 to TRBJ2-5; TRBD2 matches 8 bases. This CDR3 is CASSIGGVAGLQETQYF. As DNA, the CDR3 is TGTGCCAGTAGTATAGGCGGGGTAGCGGGATTACAAGAGACCCAGTACTTC. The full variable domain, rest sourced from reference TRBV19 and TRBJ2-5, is DGGITQSPKYLFRKEGQNVTLSCEQNLNHDAMYWYRQDPGQGLRLIYYSQIVNDFQKGDIAEGYSVSREKKESFPLTVTSAQKNPTAFYLCASSIGGVAGLQETQYFGPGTRLLVL.